Below, one T cell receptor beta chain is given with its context. Its antigen is currently unknown. This sample stems from a study of shared clonotypes between healthy human individuals. Overall study findings and caveats: Relative to memory subsets, naive subsets generally showed larger estimated richness. Among non-shared clonotypes, generation probabilities were lower than among those shared by all four donors.

This CDR3 contains 14 residues. The V end was cut by 4 bases, the J end by 2 bases, with 12 bases between. Germline V gene lookup returns CDR1 SGHDN and CDR2 FVKESK. Each sample came from a Caucasian adult donor living in Nashville, Tennessee. A CD45RA-negative memory subset and a CD45RA+ naive subset were separated from the CD4+ cells. TCRdb's table, derived via immunoSEQ multiplex PCR, lists solely in-frame clones and lacks some. The table has a few hundred thousand clones, more than 95% seen once. The receptor comes from a woman in her thirties in good health. The chain carries TRBV14 and TRBJ2-7; D call uncertain. Sequencing used naive CD4+ T cells sorted from blood. Indicated subset: CD45RA+ positively selected. The CDR3 sequence is CASSPHLKPYEQYF. CDR3 nucleotides: TGTGCCAGCAGCCCGCATTTAAAACCCTACGAGCAGTACTTC.